The 16 T cell receptor beta chains listed next were all sequenced from one sample in a study of blood T cell repertoires in COVID-19. Profiled with immunoSEQ multiplex PCR; TCRdb holds only in-frame clones, not every one. The sample records roughly 100,000 clones, about 88% being singletons. Sample: peripheral blood. The receptors shown here come from a woman at least 80 years old with active COVID-19.

The chain has TRBV28 and TRBJ2-7, with 10 bases that match TRBD1. Per germline, CDR1 MDHEN and CDR2 SYDVKM. With V trimmed by 6 bases and J by 3 bases, 2 bases remained unmatched. The CDR3 is 13 residues long. The CDR3 loop reads CASRGTGVYEQYF. The DNA of the CDR3 is TGTGCCAGCAGAGGGACAGGGGTCTACGAGCAGTACTTC.

The chain couples TRBV9 to TRBJ2-3; 8 positions match TRBD2. Germline V lookup: CDR1 SGDLS, CDR2 YYNGEE. This CDR3 region has 17 residues. V was clipped by 0 bases and J by 3 bases; unmatched bases: 9. CDR3 sequence (DNA): TGTGCCAGCAGCGTAGATGGGACTAGAAAGGGAACAGATACGCAGTATTTT. It codes for CASSVDGTRKGTDTQYF. The entire variable domain, with the rest obtained from reference TRBV9 and TRBJ2-3, is as follows: DSGVTQTPKHLITATGQRVTLRCSPRSGDLSVYWYQQSLDQGLQFLIQYYNGEERAKGNILERFSAQQFPDLHSELNLSSLELGDSALYFCASSVDGTRKGTDTQYFGPGTRLTVL.

The chain carries TRBV28 and TRBJ2-3; possible D gene TRBD2, 5 bases. Trimming cost V 5 bases and J 0 bases, with 21 bases left between them. CDR3 length equals 18 residues. Looked up from germline, CDR1 is MDHEN and CDR2 is SYDVKM. As DNA, the CDR3 is TGTGCCAGCAGTCTAGCAGGCTTGTCGGCGGACAGCACAGATACGCAGTATTTT. It codes for CASSLAGLSADSTDTQYF. Full variable domain (rest looked up from reference TRBV28 and TRBJ2-3): DVKVTQSSRYLVKRTGEKVFLECVQDMDHENMFWYRQDPGLGLRLIYFSYDVKMKEKGDIPEGYSVSREKKERFSLILESASTNQTSMYLCASSLAGLSADSTDTQYFGPGTRLTVL.

The V and J genes are TRBV4-1 and TRBJ2-3; TRBD1 aligns across 8 bases. Germline trimming cut 4 bases from V and 3 bases from J; bases unmatched to any gene: 3. The CDR3 is 14 residues long. The germline V gene encodes CDR1 MGHRA and CDR2 YSYEKL. The CDR3 loop reads CASSPGQGTDTQYF. The CDR3 bases are TGCGCCAGCAGCCCTGGACAGGGAACAGATACGCAGTATTTT.

This clone was recorded once. V gene TRBV11-3 combines with J gene TRBJ1-6, with 7 bases matching TRBD1. Trimming removed 3 bases from V and 10 bases from J; junction bases left unmatched: 3. Per the germline V gene, CDR1 is SGHNT and CDR2 is YENEEA. The length of the CDR3 is 13 residues. In nucleotides, the CDR3 is TGTGCCAGCAGCTTTACAGGGGAATCACCCCTCCACTTT. Protein product: CASSFTGESPLHF.

This rearrangement joins TRBV3-1 (or the pseudogene TRBV3-2) to TRBJ2-7; 8 bases agree with TRBD2. This CDR3 has 16 amino acids. Germline CDR1 and CDR2: LGHDT and YNNKEL (reference sequence). V shed 3 bases and J 0 bases; nucleotides not matched to a gene: 7. CDR3 amino acids: CASSHSVAGISYEQYF. The DNA for the CDR3 is TGTGCCAGCAGCCATTCTGTAGCGGGGATCTCCTACGAGCAGTACTTC.

The rearrangement links TRBV30 to TRBJ2-7; TRBD1 matches 7 bases. V trimming: 1 base; J trimming: 7 bases; junction bases outside the gene matches: 13. The CDR3 runs 15 residues. Germline lookup yields CDR1 GTSNPN and CDR2 SVGIG (reference sequence). The chain's CDR3 is CAWSEGAEARQEQYF. Here the CDR3 DNA reads TGTGCCTGGAGTGAGGGGGCAGAGGCCAGGCAGGAGCAGTACTTC. The full variable domain, in which reference TRBV30 and TRBJ2-7 provide the parts outside the CDR3, is SQTIHQWPATLVQPVGSPLSLECTVEGTSNPNLYWYRQAAGRGLQLLFYSVGIGQISSEVPQNLSASRPQDRQFILSSKKLLLSDSGFYLCAWSEGAEARQEQYFGPGTRLTVT.

The CDR3 nucleotides read TGCGCCAGCGAGACAGGCTCCGGGGCCAACGTCCTGACTTTC. Amino acids: CASETGSGANVLTF. V gene TRBV5-1 combines with J gene TRBJ2-6, with D possibly being TRBD1 (6 bases). CDR1 and CDR2 (germline): SGHRS, YFSETQ. The CDR3 length is 14 residues. V lost 7 bases and J 4 bases, leaving 12 bases between the germline ends.

The chain combines TRBV24-1 with TRBJ1-5; D ambiguous. CDR1 and CDR2 from the germline V gene are KGHDR and SFDVKD. Trimming pared 3 bases from V and 4 bases from J, leaving 9 bases between. The CDR3 is 14 residues long. CDR3 nucleotides: TGTGCCACCAGTGATACTCGGTCAAATCAGCCCCAGCATTTT. Its translation: CATSDTRSNQPQHF.

The V call is TRBV9, the J call TRBJ1-2; D gene unclear. CDR3 length: 15 residues. Germline lookup yields CDR1 SGDLS and CDR2 YYNGEE. V lost 4 bases, J lost 2 bases, and 15 bases lay in between. The CDR3 nucleotides read TGTGCCAGCAGCCGTCTCGGGGTCCTAAACTATGGCTACACCTTC. It is translated as CASSRLGVLNYGYTF.

V is TRBV19 and J is TRBJ2-2; D remains ambiguous. The CDR3 totals 13 residues. Per the germline V gene, CDR1 is LNHDA and CDR2 is SQIVND (reference sequence). Trimming removed 4 bases at V and 2 bases at J, with 5 bases between. The CDR3 DNA reads as TGTGCCAGTAGTAACAGAAACACCGGGGAGCTGTTTTTT. Encoded protein: CASSNRNTGELFF.

This chain connects TRBV28 to TRBJ2-3; 14 positions agree with TRBD2. This CDR3 contains 19 residues. The V gene's germline CDR1 is MDHEN and CDR2 SYDVKM. V shed 6 bases and J 1 base; nucleotides not matched to a gene: 12. CDR3 residues: CASSRGTSGSIRGTDTQYF. The CDR3 DNA follows: TGTGCCAGCAGCCGAGGGACTAGCGGGAGTATTAGGGGCACAGATACGCAGTATTTT.

V gene TRBV5-1 combines with J gene TRBJ2-2, with D maybe TRBD1 (6 bases). The CDR3 runs to 14 residues. Germline CDR1 reads SGHRS; CDR2 reads YFSETQ. The germline V and J ends were trimmed by 3 bases and 4 bases, with 10 bases remaining between them. CDR3 loop: CASSWGQATGELFF. The CDR3 DNA is TGCGCCAGCAGCTGGGGACAAGCCACCGGGGAGCTGTTTTTT.

This rearrangement joins TRBV18 to TRBJ2-1, with TRBD1 identical over 7 bases. The ends lost 1 base at V and 7 bases at J; junction bases unmatched: 4. CDR3 size: 14 residues. CDR1 KGHSH and CDR2 LQKENI come from the germline V gene. The chain's CDR3 is CASSPQGAQNEQFF. In DNA form, the CDR3 reads TGTGCCAGCTCACCACAGGGGGCGCAGAATGAGCAGTTCTTC.

The V and J genes are TRBV21-1 and TRBJ2-7; the D call in the table, TRBD1, was not verified against the DNA. TRBV21-1 is assigned pseudogene status. This CDR3 is 14 amino acids long. The CDR3 nucleotides read TGTGCCAGCAGCATTAGACAGGGCCCCTACGAGCAGTACTTC. Residues: CASSIRQGPYEQYF.

J is TRBJ2-3 and V is TRBV5-4; TRBD1 aligns across 10 bases. CDR1 is SGHNT, CDR2 YYREEE, per germline (reference sequence). This CDR3 is built from 16 residues. Germline trimming cut 4 bases from V and 1 base from J; bases unmatched to any gene: 6. The CDR3 protein is CASSLPGQGGTDTQYF. The DNA for the CDR3 is TGTGCCAGCAGCCTCCCCGGACAGGGGGGCACAGATACGCAGTATTTT.